One and the same sample provided the 10 T cell receptor beta chains below, sequenced in a study of a mutant IDH1 vaccine in newly diagnosed glioma. Noted time point: week 5, during vaccination. Every single dose of the vaccine, 300 ug of mutant IDH1 20-mer peptide, came with topical imiquimod. For these TCRs, the target antigens are not known. Libraries were prepared by immunoSEQ multiplex PCR; TCRdb keeps only in-frame clonotypes and omits some of them. The table records 56,000 or so clones, around 78% of them present only once. This sample comprised PBMCs, obtained from a glioma patient whose treatment included an IDH1 peptide vaccine. The receptors here all came from a woman in her 40s with glioma.

This clone was observed a handful of times. The rearrangement joins TRBV7-9 to TRBJ1-4, with no clear D. The germline V gene has CDR1 SEHNR and CDR2 FQNEAQ (reference sequence). The V end lost 1 base, the J end lost 8 bases, and 14 bases lay between the germline ends. The CDR3 runs 15 residues. The DNA for the CDR3 is TGTGCCAGCAGCTTAGTAGGACTGATGGACGAAAAACTGTTTTTT. As protein: CASSLVGLMDEKLFF.

The rearrangement joins TRBV5-6 to TRBJ1-4; D perhaps matches TRBD1 (5 bases). The V gene's germline CDR1 is SGHDT and CDR2 YYEEEE. Trimming pared 2 bases from V and 0 bases from J, leaving 11 bases between. The CDR3 runs to 16 residues. CDR3 sequence: CASSFGGGATNEKLFF. The CDR3, as DNA: TGTGCCAGCAGCTTTGGGGGTGGGGCAACTAATGAAAAACTGTTTTTT.

V and J are TRBV14 and TRBJ1-4, with D maybe TRBD1 (6 bases). The CDR3 is 14 residues long. The V gene lost 6 bases and the J gene lost 5 bases, with 13 bases spanning the gap. CDR1 and CDR2 from the germline V gene are SGHDN and FVKESK. Written as DNA, the CDR3 is TGTGCCAGCAGACTCACAGGGTGGAATGAAAAACTGTTTTTT. Its protein is CASRLTGWNEKLFF.

The rearrangement joins TRBV7-9 to TRBJ2-1; unclear D gene. The CDR3 has 12 residues. CDR1 is SEHNR and CDR2 is FQNEAQ in the germline V gene (reference sequence). Deletions cut 6 bases from V and 7 bases from J, with 10 bases between. CDR3: CASRSPANEQFF. CDR3 nucleotide sequence: TGTGCCAGCAGATCTCCGGCGAATGAGCAGTTCTTC.

This clone is a singleton in its sample. The genes are TRBV7-3 and TRBJ2-3; tentatively, D is TRBD2 (7 bases). The CDR3 extends over 14 amino acids. The V end lost 3 bases, the J end lost 6 bases, and 13 bases lay between the germline ends. CDR1 and CDR2 from the germline V gene are SGHTA and FQGTGA. For the CDR3, the DNA is TGTGCCAGCAGCTTTATAGGGGGGGCCGATACGCAGTATTTT. Its translation is CASSFIGGADTQYF.

The genes are TRBV30 and TRBJ2-2; maybe TRBD2 (7 bases). The CDR3 spans 14 residues. The germline V and J ends were trimmed by 0 bases and 6 bases, with 11 bases remaining between them. CDR1 and CDR2 (germline): GTSNPN, SVGIG (reference sequence). CDR3 loop: CAWSVMGGPGELFF. CDR3 nucleotide sequence: TGTGCCTGGAGTGTAATGGGGGGGCCCGGGGAGCTGTTTTTT.

The CDR3 DNA follows: TGTGCCAGCAGCTTAGAGGGCGGGGACCTTTTGGAGCAGTACTTC. It yields the protein CASSLEGGDLLEQYF. The chain uses TRBV7-2 and TRBJ2-7; a weak D match, TRBD2 (6 bases). V shed 1 base and J shed 7 bases, with 17 bases lying between them. Germline V gives CDR1 SGHTA, CDR2 FQGNSA. This CDR3 contains 15 residues.

This chain joins TRBV29-1 and TRBJ1-1; 9 bases match TRBD1. The CDR3 sequence is 12 residues long. The germline CDR1 and CDR2 sequences are SQVTM and ANQGSEA. Trimming cost V 6 bases and J 9 bases; bases outside gene matches: 8. CDR3 protein: CSVLGQGNKAFF. The CDR3 DNA sequence: TGCAGCGTGCTGGGACAGGGCAATAAAGCTTTCTTT. Full variable domain (outside the CDR3, taken from reference TRBV29-1 and TRBJ1-1): SAVISQKPSRDICQRGTSLTIQCQVDSQVTMMFWYRQQPGQSLTLIATANQGSEATYESGFVIDKFPISRPNLTFSTLTVSNMSPEDSSIYLCSVLGQGNKAFFGQGTRLTVV.

The chain couples TRBV19 to TRBJ1-1; 12 bases fit TRBD1. Trimming at V came to 3 bases and at J to 6 bases, leaving 11 bases not matched to a gene. The CDR3 sequence is 17 residues long. Per the germline V gene, CDR1 is LNHDA and CDR2 is SQIVND (reference sequence). The CDR3 is CASSIGTGGVMAAEAFF. The CDR3 DNA reads TGTGCCAGTAGTATTGGGACAGGGGGCGTTATGGCCGCTGAAGCTTTCTTT.

The chain joins TRBV5-8 to TRBJ1-2; TRBD1 might be the D (5 bases). The germline CDR1 and CDR2 sequences are SGHTS and YDEGEE. V was trimmed by 2 bases and J by 1 base, leaving 15 bases between them. CDR3 length: 16 amino acids. This CDR3 is CASSFPGPNFNYGYTF. In DNA form, the CDR3 reads TGTGCCAGCAGCTTTCCGGGGCCGAATTTTAACTATGGCTACACCTTC.